The 7 T cell receptor beta chains below were found in one sample sequenced in a study of T cell changes during pregnancy in multiple sclerosis. The table came from immunoSEQ multiplex PCR; TCRdb's copy has only in-frame clones and leaves some out. The sample lists over 90,000 clones, 90% occurring once. Specimen: peripheral blood, collected in the second trimester of pregnancy. These receptors were obtained from a female donor in good health, enrolled as a control in a pregnancy study.

The chain has TRBV7-8 and TRBJ1-6; 8 bases line up with TRBD1. J lost 3 bases, V lost 2 bases, and 0 bases had no gene match. This CDR3 comprises 15 residues. Per the germline V gene, CDR1 is SGHVS and CDR2 is FQNEAQ. The CDR3 nucleotides are TGTGCCAGCAGCTTAACAGGGGGCTATAATTCACCCCTCCACTTT. It encodes CASSLTGGYNSPLHF.

This clone was observed once. The rearrangement uses TRBV19 and TRBJ2-7; TRBD2 aligns across 10 bases. The germline V gene has CDR1 LNHDA and CDR2 SQIVND (reference sequence). The CDR3 is 19 amino acids. V shed 3 bases, J shed 0 bases, and the junction held 14 bases outside the gene matches. DNA for the CDR3: TGTGCCAGTAGTATTTCCGCGGGCCGGACTAGCGGCTCCTCCTACGAGCAGTACTTC. It yields the protein CASSISAGRTSGSSYEQYF.

The J gene is TRBJ2-5, the V gene TRBV10-3; D is unresolved. Germline CDR1 reads ENHRY; CDR2 reads SYGVKD. This CDR3 is built from 12 residues. V was shortened by 8 bases and J by 2 bases, with 9 bases between the two germline ends. CDR3 residues: CAIAARQETQYF. The CDR3 nucleotides are TGTGCCATCGCGGCACGGCAAGAGACCCAGTACTTC.

A word on this clone: Within the sample, other DNA sequences also encode this same CDR3. The chain uses TRBV18 and TRBJ1-2; D possibly corresponds to TRBD1 (5 bases). V was clipped by 2 bases and J by 2 bases, with 6 bases between them. Germline V gene sequence: CDR1 KGHSH, CDR2 LQKENI. CDR3 length: 13 residues. This CDR3 is CASSPDRNYGYTF. As DNA, the CDR3 is TGTGCCAGCTCACCAGACAGAAACTATGGCTACACCTTC.

The chain joins TRBV6-1 to TRBJ1-1; 7 bases agree with TRBD1. Unmatched junction bases numbered 8, after V lost 4 bases and J lost 0 bases. The germline CDR1 and CDR2 sequences are MNHNS and SASEGT. The CDR3 has 16 amino acids. CDR3 amino acids: CASSGHRGPMNTEAFF. CDR3 in DNA: TGTGCCAGCAGTGGACACAGGGGTCCCATGAACACTGAAGCTTTCTTT.

The chain is built from TRBV12-1 and TRBJ1-1. TRBV12-1 has pseudogene status. CDR3 size: 19 residues. CDR3 protein: CASSFRLQREQPYYTEAFF. CDR3 nucleotide sequence: TGTGCCAGCAGCTTCCGACTCCAAAGAGAACAACCGTACTACACTGAAGCTTTCTTT.

This chain uses TRBV19 with TRBJ2-7, with 9 bases that match TRBD1. Germline loops: CDR1 LNHDA, CDR2 SQIVND (reference sequence). This CDR3 has 14 residues. V was clipped by 2 bases and J by 4 bases; unmatched bases: 3. The CDR3 DNA is TGTGCCAGTAGTATAAGGACAGGGGTTTACGAGCAGTACTTC. The encoded protein is CASSIRTGVYEQYF.